Here is one T cell receptor (beta chain) with its context. The specificity of this receptor is unknown. Base-call qualities are not available, and no considerably larger clone is one nucleotide away. This entry belongs to a study of blood T cell repertoires in COVID-19 (dated by TCRdb to 2020 to 2021). Regarding the study in general: Samples from collaborators originated in the United States, Italy and Spain and spanned both the acute and convalescent phases of COVID-19. HLA class I and class II types, where available, came from metadata supplied by the sample provider rather than from assay-based typing. The dataset comprised deeply sampled blood TCRbeta repertoires from subjects exposed to, actively infected with, or recovered from COVID-19. The repertoires were released in a freely available public database intended as a resource for research on the immune response to SARS-CoV-2. Nearly every sample came with metadata listing a de-identified subject ID, COVID-19 status, age in years and sex. Samples came from the ongoing ImmuneRACE study (first 160 participants) plus 1,254 subjects from 6 global collaborators. The prospective study material was composed of cDNA or gDNA derived from T cells, B-cell-depleted T cells, or PBMCs. The paper as a whole reports these results and caveats: How much clinical and demographic metadata was included differed by source and by participant, and the metadata was provided uncurated.

TCRbeta CDR3 regions were amplified from genomic DNA using the immunoSEQ Assay, a bias-controlled multiplex PCR. On the authors' methods: Within the assay, amplification of reference gene primers was used to estimate how many nucleated cells each sample contained. To quantify the absolute abundance of each unique TCRbeta CDR3 rearrangement, sequence reads were collapsed and filtered. For each sample, productive Simpson clonality was calculated by taking the square root of Simpson's diversity index across productive rearrangements. TCRdb mirrors the immuneACCESS table, restricted to in-frame sequences. Some clones are absent from its copies; in checked studies, under half trace to an unresolved V gene, and the reason for the others is unknown. That table gives V, J and clone size, and the DNA gave D and trimming. A total of about 110,000 clones appear in this sample, approximately 82% of them only once. The ten largest clones capture more than 3.5% of the sample.

Collaborating institutions collected whole blood in K2EDTA tubes following their own protocols. For TCRbeta analysis, collaborators shipped samples in one of three forms: frozen whole blood, isolated PBMCs, or DNA extracted from either of those sample types. The germline V and J ends show losses of 7 bases and 3 bases respectively, and no gene match explains 8 bases of the junction. The CDR3 measures 15 amino acids from cysteine to phenylalanine. The entry retains the CDR3 DNA only, 45 bases that are in frame from base 1. CDR1 SEHNR and CDR2 FQNEAQ were looked up in the germline V gene (reference sequence).

The sample comprised peripheral blood. The receptor was isolated from a woman between 70 and 85 years old with acute or convalescent COVID-19. The chain uses TRBV7-9 and TRBJ2-5; 10 bases in between match TRBD2. The CDR3 region reads CASNGPSGGKETQYF. The DNA is TGTGCCAGCAACGGACCTAGCGGGGGAAAAGAGACCCAGTACTTC. The full variable domain, with segments outside the CDR3 supplied by the reference TRBV7-9 and TRBJ2-5 proteins, appears as DTGVSQNPRHKITKRGQNVTFRCDPISEHNRLYWYRQTLGQGPEFLTYFQNEAQLEKSRLLSDRFSAERPKGSFSTLEIQRTEQGDSAMYLCASNGPSGGKETQYFGPGTRLLVL.